The 4 T cell receptor beta chains below come from one sample, sequenced in a study of CD8+CD57+ T cells in acquired aplastic anemia. Genomic DNA, serving as template, underwent TCR beta VDJ and CDR3 profiling. TCRdb processed the reads anew with MiXCR; each CDR3 protein has one entry. Counted here are roughly 170,000 distinct CDR3 sequences, approximately 48% occurring once; the ten biggest clones make up 10% to 15%. For sequencing, patients were chosen who had shown expansion of CD8+CD57+ cells by flow cytometry. Sequencing was carried out using sorted CD4+, CD8+, or CD8+CD57+ T cells (not recorded which) from PBMCs. Receptors originate from a human donor with aplastic anemia.

This chain connects TRBV24-1 to TRBJ1-5; TRBD1 is a possible D gene (6 bases). CDR1 KGHDR and CDR2 SFDVKD come from the germline V gene. Trimming removed 6 bases at V and 1 base at J, with 9 bases between. The CDR3 spans 14 residues. CDR3 in amino acids: CATSQGLSNQPQHF. In DNA form, the CDR3 reads TGTGCCACCAGTCAGGGGCTGAGCAATCAGCCCCAGCATTTT.

The CDR3 spells CSVSLGGQGYEQYF. The CDR3 coding sequence is TGCAGTGTTAGCCTGGGGGGACAGGGCTACGAGCAGTACTTC. V gene TRBV20-1 combines with J gene TRBJ2-7, with 9 bases that match TRBD1. CDR3 length: 14 residues. CDR1 is DFQATT and CDR2 is SNEGSKA in the germline V gene (reference sequence). V shed 7 bases, J shed 3 bases, and the junction held 10 bases outside the gene matches.

This clonotype has at least ten counts. The chain recombines TRBV7-9 with TRBJ1-6, with D perhaps TRBD1 (6 bases). Trimming took 1 base from V and 10 from J, leaving 20 bases between them. This CDR3 region has 17 residues. Germline V lookup: CDR1 SEHNR, CDR2 FQNEAQ (reference sequence). For the CDR3, the DNA is TGTGCCAGCAGCTTAGTGGGGGGGGCAGCCTCTAAATCACCCCTCCACTTT. Translation gives CASSLVGGAASKSPLHF.

On this clonotype: The conserved phenylalanine or tryptophan is not found at the CDR3 terminus, so this likely reflects a read error. The DNA is omitted, as the CDR3 cannot be located on it reliably, and the CDR3 follows TCRdb's listing. V usage is TRBV7-7 and J usage is TRBJ2-6. Germline-derived CDR1 and CDR2 are SSHAT and FNYEAQ (reference sequence). The CDR3 is 13 amino acids long, termini counted. CDR3: CASGDSGANVLKI.